The clone carrying this T cell receptor (beta chain) has just a few counts. Its target is not known. Within the sample, other DNA sequences also encode this same CDR3. PCR involved 60 Vbeta and 13 Jbeta primers. Clones were read by immunoSEQ multiplex PCR, and TCRdb kept only the in-frame ones, dropping some. In the table there are about 180,000 clones, around 80% of which are singletons. With 1 base clipped from V and 2 bases from J, the junction kept 2 bases outside the gene matches. CDR1 and CDR2 from the germline V gene are LNHNV and YYDKDF (reference sequence). This CDR3 is 14 amino acids long. This specimen comes from a study of cytomegalovirus exposure and HLA in healthy donors. Study background: Unique TCRs from HLA-typed donors, 75 million to 100 million of them, were held in an early data release.

General study points: The study listed approximately 160 cytomegalovirus-associated TCR beta chains. Indistinguishability led to the exclusion of some V segments, TRBV6-2 and TRBV6-3 included.

This TCR was sampled from a man aged 40-49 years in good health and CMV-seronegative. Sequencing was carried out using PBMCs. V gene TRBV15 combines with J gene TRBJ2-7, with 7 bases matching TRBD1. CDR3 residues: CATSRGDRTYEQYF. The CDR3 region has the DNA TGTGCCACCAGCAGAGGGGACAGAACCTACGAGCAGTACTTC.